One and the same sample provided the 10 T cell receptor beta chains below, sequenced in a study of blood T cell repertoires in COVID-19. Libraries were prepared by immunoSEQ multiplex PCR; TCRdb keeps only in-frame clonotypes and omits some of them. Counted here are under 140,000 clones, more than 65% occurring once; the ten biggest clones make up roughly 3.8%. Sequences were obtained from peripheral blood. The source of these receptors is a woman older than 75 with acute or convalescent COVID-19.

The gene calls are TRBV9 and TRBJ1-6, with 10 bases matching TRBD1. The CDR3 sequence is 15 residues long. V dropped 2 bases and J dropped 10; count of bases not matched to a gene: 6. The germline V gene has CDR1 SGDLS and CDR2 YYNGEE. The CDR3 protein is CASSVEGTGVSPLHF. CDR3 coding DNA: TGTGCCAGCAGCGTCGAGGGGACAGGGGTCTCACCCCTCCACTTT.

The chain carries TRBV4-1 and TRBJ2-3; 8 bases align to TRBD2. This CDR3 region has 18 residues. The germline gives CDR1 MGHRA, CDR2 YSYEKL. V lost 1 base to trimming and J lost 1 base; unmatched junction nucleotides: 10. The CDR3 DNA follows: TGCGCCAGCAGCCAAGTTGTAGTAGCGGGGCACCGCACAGATACGCAGTATTTT. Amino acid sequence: CASSQVVVAGHRTDTQYF.

The CDR3 DNA sequence: TGTGCCAGTAGGATGGGAGGGACTAGTTGGAACGAGCAGTACTTC. Its translation: CASRMGGTSWNEQYF. The V call is TRBV19, the J call TRBJ2-7; 8 positions agree with TRBD2. CDR3 length equals 15 residues. The V gene's germline CDR1 is LNHDA and CDR2 SQIVND (reference sequence). After removal of 6 bases from V and 5 bases from J, the junction contained 12 bases not matched to a gene.

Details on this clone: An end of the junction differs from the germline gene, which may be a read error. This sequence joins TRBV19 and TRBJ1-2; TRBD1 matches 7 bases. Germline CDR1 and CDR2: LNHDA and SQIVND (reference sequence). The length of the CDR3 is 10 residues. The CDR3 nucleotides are TGTGCCAGTTACAGGGGCCGGGTTGCCTTC. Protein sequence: CASYRGRVAF.

The CDR3 DNA follows: TGTGCCAGCAGCTTAGAACACTCCTACGAGCAGTACTTC. Translated: CASSLEHSYEQYF. The genes are TRBV11-2 and TRBJ2-7; D gene uncertain. CDR1 is SGHAT and CDR2 is FQNNGV in the germline V gene. The CDR3 consists of 13 residues. V gave up 0 bases and J gave up 0 bases, with 3 bases separating them.

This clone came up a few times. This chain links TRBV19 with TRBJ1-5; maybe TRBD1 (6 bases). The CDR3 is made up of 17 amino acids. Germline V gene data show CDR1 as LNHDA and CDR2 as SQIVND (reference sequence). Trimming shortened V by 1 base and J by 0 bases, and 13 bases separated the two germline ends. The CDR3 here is CASSIGIQGFSNQPQHF. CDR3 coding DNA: TGTGCCAGTAGTATAGGTATACAGGGCTTTAGCAATCAGCCCCAGCATTTT. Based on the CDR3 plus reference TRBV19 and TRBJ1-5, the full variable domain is DGGITQSPKYLFRKEGQNVTLSCEQNLNHDAMYWYRQDPGQGLRLIYYSQIVNDFQKGDIAEGYSVSREKKESFPLTVTSAQKNPTAFYLCASSIGIQGFSNQPQHFGDGTRLSIL.

This CDR3 reads CAWSPTGIQPQHF. The CDR3 DNA reads TGTGCCTGGAGCCCTACAGGGATTCAGCCCCAGCATTTT. The rearrangement links TRBV30 to TRBJ1-5; D is possibly TRBD1 (6 bases). Per the germline V gene, CDR1 is GTSNPN and CDR2 is SVGIG (reference sequence). The CDR3 totals 13 residues. V dropped 3 bases and J dropped 6 bases, with 12 bases sitting between them.

CDR3 nucleotides: TGTGCCTGGAGTGTAACAGTATACACCGGGGAGCTGTTTTTT. Encoded protein: CAWSVTVYTGELFF. This rearrangement joins TRBV30 to TRBJ2-2; D is unresolved. V dropped 0 bases and J dropped 3 bases, with 8 bases sitting between them. This CDR3 region has 14 residues. Germline CDR1 GTSNPN, CDR2 SVGIG (reference sequence).

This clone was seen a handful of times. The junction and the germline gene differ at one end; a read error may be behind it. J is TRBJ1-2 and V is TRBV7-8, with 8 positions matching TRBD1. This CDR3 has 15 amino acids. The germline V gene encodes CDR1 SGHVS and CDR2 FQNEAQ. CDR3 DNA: TGTGCCAGCAGCCTAACCCAGGGGGCGACCGGTACAATCTACTTC. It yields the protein CASSLTQGATGTIYF.

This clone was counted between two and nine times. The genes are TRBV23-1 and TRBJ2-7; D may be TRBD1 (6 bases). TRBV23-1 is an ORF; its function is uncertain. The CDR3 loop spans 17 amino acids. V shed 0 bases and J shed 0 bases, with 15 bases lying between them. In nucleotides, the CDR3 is TGCGCCAGCAGTCAATCAAACGGACAGCCGTACTCCTACGAGCAGTACTTC. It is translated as CASSQSNGQPYSYEQYF.